This entry is about one T cell receptor (beta chain). The antigen is unknown. With 60 Vbeta and 13 Jbeta primers, the PCR was carried out. The repertoire was sequenced with immunoSEQ multiplex PCR; TCRdb's copy has only in-frame clones and lacks some. The sample shows roughly 90,000 clones, approximately 90% of them seen only once. The data are from a study of cytomegalovirus exposure and HLA in healthy donors. Background on the study: Earlier sequencing of 150 million to 200 million T cells yielded around 100 million unique TCR beta sequences. Unique TCRs numbering roughly 80 million, obtained from HLA-typed donors, made up an early data release.

Germline CDR1 and CDR2: MGHRA and YSYEKL. V trimming: 3 bases; J trimming: 6 bases; junction bases outside the gene matches: 10. CDR3 length: 16 amino acids. Whole-study results and caveats: An analysis that came later showed most CMV-associated TCR beta chains appearing HLA-restricted. The sole available immune exposure information was CMV serostatus.

This clonotype originated in a man aged 18 to 29 in good health and CMV-seronegative. Source material: PBMCs. This rearrangement joins TRBV4-1 to TRBJ2-2, with 7 bases matching TRBD2. CDR3 residues: CASSHLSGIVAGELFF. CDR3 bases: TGCGCCAGCAGCCACCTAAGCGGGATCGTGGCCGGGGAGCTGTTTTTT.